This T cell receptor (beta chain) originates from a study of CD8 T cells in Susac syndrome. Study findings and constraints: In its TCR sequencing and HLA analysis, the study acknowledged that the number of individuals was relatively small.

TEMRA cells were FACS-enriched, and CD8+ and CD4+ T cells were isolated negatively. It was with random hexamers that roughly 0.45 to 1 ug RNA was reverse transcribed. The authors amplified TCR beta CDR3 across 54 Vbeta and 13 Jbeta using immunoSEQ multiplex PCR. TCRdb reprocessed the immunoSEQ multiplex PCR reads with MiXCR, giving one entry per CDR3 protein. Of some 450,000 distinct CDR3 sequences in the sample, around 85% were seen once. With regard to this clonotype: Its antigen remains unidentified.

The V segment lost 7 bases and the J segment 3 bases; nucleotides outside the gene matches: 5. This CDR3 region has 13 residues. The germline V gene has CDR1 MNHEY and CDR2 SMNVEV (reference sequence). J is TRBJ2-7 and V is TRBV27; 8 bases line up with TRBD2. Input material: CD8+ T cells from PBMCs. The receptor's source is a human donor with multiple sclerosis. The CDR3: CASIGTRSYEQYF. The CDR3 DNA reads as TGTGCCAGCATCGGGACTAGGAGCTACGAGCAGTACTTC.